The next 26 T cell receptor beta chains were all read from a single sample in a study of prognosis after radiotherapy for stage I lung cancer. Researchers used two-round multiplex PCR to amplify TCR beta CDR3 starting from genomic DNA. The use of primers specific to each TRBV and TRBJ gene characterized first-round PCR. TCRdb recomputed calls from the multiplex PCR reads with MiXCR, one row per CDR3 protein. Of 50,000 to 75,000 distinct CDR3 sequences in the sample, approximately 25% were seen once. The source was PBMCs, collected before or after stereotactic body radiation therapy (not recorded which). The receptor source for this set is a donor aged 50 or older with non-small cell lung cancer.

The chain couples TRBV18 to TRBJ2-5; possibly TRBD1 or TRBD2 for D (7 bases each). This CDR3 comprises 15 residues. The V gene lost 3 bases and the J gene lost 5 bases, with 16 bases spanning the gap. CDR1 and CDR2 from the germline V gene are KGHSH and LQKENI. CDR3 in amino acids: CASSPQGGALETQYF. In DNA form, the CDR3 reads TGTGCCAGCTCACCCCAGGGGGGGGCCTTGGAGACCCAGTACTTC.

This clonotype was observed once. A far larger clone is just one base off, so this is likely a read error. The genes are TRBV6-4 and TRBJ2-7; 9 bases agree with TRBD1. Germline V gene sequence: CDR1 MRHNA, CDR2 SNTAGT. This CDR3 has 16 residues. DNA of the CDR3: TGTGCCATCAGTCGTCGCCGGGACAGGGATACCTACGAGCAGTACTTC. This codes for CAISRRRDRDTYEQYF.

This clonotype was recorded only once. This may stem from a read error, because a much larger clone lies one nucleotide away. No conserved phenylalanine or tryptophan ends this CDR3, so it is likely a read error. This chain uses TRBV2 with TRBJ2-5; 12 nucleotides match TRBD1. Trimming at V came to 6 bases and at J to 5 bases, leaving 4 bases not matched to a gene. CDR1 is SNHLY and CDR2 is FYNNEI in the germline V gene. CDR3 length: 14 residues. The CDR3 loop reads CASRRDRGQETQYL. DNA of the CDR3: TGTGCCAGCAGGAGGGACAGGGGGCAGGAGACCCAGTACCTC.

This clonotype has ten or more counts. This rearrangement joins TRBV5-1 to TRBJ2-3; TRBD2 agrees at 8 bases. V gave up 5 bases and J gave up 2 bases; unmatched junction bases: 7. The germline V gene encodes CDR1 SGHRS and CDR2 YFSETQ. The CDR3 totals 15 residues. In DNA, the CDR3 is TGCGCCAGCAGTACAAGCGGGGGACCCACAGATACGCAGTATTTT. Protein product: CASSTSGGPTDTQYF.

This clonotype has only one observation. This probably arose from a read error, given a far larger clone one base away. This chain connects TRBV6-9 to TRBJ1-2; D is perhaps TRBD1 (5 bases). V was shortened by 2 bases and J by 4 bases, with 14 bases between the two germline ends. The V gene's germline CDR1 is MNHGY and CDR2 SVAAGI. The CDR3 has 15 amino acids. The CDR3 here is CASSYRGRRPYGYTF. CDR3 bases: TGTGCCAGCAGTTATCGGGGACGGCGGCCCTATGGCTACACCTTC.

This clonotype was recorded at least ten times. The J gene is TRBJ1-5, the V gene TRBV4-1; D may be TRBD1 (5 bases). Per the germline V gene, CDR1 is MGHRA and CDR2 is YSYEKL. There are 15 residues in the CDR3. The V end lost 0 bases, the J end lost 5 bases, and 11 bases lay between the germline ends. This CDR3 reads CASSQDLRGYQPQHF. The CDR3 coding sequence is TGCGCCAGCAGCCAAGATCTTAGGGGATATCAGCCCCAGCATTTT.

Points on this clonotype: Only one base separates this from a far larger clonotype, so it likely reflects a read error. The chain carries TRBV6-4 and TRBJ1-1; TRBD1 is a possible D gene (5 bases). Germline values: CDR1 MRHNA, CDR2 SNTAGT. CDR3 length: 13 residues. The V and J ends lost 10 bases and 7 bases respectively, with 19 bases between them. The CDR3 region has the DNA TGTGCCAACAGCCGAGGGGCGGCCCTTGAAGCTTTCTTT. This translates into CANSRGAALEAFF.

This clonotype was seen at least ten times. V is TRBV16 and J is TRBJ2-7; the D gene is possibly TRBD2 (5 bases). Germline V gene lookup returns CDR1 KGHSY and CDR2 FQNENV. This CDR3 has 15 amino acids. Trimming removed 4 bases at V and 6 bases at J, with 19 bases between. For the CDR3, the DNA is TGTGCCAGCAGCCCCGCGGAGGTAGGCCGGGGCGAGCAGTACTTC. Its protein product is CASSPAEVGRGEQYF.

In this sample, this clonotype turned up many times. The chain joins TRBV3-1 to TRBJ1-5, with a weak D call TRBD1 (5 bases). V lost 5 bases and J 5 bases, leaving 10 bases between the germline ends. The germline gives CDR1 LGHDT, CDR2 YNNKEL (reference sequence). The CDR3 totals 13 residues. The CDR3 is CASSAGTDQPQHF. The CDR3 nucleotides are TGTGCCAGCAGCGCTGGGACCGATCAGCCCCAGCATTTT.

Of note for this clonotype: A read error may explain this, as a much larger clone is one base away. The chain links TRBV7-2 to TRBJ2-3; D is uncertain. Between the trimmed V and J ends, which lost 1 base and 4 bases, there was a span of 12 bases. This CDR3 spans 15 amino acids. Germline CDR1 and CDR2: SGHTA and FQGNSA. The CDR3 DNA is TGTGCCAGCAGCTTAGACCCCCAATGGTCAGATACGCAGTATTTT. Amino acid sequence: CASSLDPQWSDTQYF.

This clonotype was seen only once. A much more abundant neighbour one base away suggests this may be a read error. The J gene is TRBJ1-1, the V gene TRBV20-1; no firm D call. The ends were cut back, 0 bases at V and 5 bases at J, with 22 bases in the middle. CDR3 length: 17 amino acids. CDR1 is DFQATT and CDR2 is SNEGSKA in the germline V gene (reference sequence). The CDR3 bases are TGCAGTGCTAGAGATCGGGTGAGCCCGAATCCGAAAACTGAAGCTTTCTTT. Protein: CSARDRVSPNPKTEAFF.

The CDR3: CASSPGRDGQYF. Here the CDR3 DNA reads TGTGCCAGCTCACCCGGCAGGGATGGGCAGTACTTC. This chain connects TRBV18 to TRBJ2-7, with a possible D match to TRBD1 (5 bases). This CDR3 contains 12 residues. The V and J ends lost 3 bases and 9 bases respectively, with 12 bases between them. CDR1 KGHSH and CDR2 LQKENI come from the germline V gene.

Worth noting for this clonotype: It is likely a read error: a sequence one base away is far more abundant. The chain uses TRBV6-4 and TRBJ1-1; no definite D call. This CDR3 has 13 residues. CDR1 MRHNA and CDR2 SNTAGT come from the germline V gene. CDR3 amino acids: CASTLLLNTQAFF. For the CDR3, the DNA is TGTGCCAGCACTCTTTTACTGAACACTCAAGCTTTCTTT.

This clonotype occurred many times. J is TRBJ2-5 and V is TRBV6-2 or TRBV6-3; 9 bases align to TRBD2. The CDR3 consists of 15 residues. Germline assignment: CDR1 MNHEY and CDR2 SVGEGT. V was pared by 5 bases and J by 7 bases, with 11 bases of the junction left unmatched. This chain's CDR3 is CASSQGGAGGGTQYF. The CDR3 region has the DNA TGTGCCAGCAGTCAGGGTGGAGCGGGGGGCGGGACCCAGTACTTC.

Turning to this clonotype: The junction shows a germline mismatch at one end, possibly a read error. The CDR3 spells CASSTGKGLGQPQHF. CDR3 sequence (DNA): TGTGCAAGTAGTACGGGAAAGGGTTTAGGTCAGCCCCAGCATTTT. V is TRBV19 and J is TRBJ1-5; D is unresolved. The CDR3 runs to 15 residues. The V gene's germline CDR1 is LNHDA and CDR2 SQIVND (reference sequence).

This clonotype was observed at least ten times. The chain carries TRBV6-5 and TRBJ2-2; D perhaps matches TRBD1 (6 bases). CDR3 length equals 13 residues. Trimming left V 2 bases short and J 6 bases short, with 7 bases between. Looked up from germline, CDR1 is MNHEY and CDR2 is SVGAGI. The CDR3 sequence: CASSYTGPGELFF. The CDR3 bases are TGTGCCAGCAGTTACACAGGGCCCGGGGAGCTGTTTTTT.

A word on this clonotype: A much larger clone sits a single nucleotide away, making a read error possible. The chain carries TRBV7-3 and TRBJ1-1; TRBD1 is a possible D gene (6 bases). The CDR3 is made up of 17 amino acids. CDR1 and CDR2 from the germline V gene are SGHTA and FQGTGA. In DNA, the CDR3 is TGTGCCAGCATCTTAAATCCCCCAGGGGAAGAGGGCACTGAAGCTTTCTTT. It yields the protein CASILNPPGEEGTEAFF.

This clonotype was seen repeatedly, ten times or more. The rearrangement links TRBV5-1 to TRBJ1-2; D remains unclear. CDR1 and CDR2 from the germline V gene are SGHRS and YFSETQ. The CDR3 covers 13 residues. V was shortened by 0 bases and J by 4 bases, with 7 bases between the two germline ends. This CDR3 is CASSLGRGYGYTF. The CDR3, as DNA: TGCGCCAGCAGCTTGGGACGGGGCTATGGCTACACCTTC. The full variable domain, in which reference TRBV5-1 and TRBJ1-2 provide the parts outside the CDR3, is KAGVTQTPRYLIKTRGQQVTLSCSPISGHRSVSWYQQTPGQGLQFLFEYFSETQRNKGNFPGRFSGRQFSNSRSEMNVSTLELGDSALYLCASSLGRGYGYTFGSGTRLTVV.

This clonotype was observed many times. The DNA for the CDR3 is TGCAGTGCCGCGGGACAGCCAGCTAACTATGGCTACACCTTC. Translation gives CSAAGQPANYGYTF. The chain combines TRBV20-1 with TRBJ1-2, with TRBD1 matching over 7 bases. CDR3 length equals 14 residues. V dropped 6 bases and J dropped 0; count of bases not matched to a gene: 7. Germline CDR1 DFQATT, CDR2 SNEGSKA (reference sequence).

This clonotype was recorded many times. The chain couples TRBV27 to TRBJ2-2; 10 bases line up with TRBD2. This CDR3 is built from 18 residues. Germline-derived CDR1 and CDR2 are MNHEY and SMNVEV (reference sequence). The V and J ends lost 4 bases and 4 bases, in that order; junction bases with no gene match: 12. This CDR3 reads CASSYLSGGAVGTGELFF. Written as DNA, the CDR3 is TGTGCCAGCAGTTACTTGAGCGGGGGGGCGGTTGGCACCGGGGAGCTGTTTTTT.

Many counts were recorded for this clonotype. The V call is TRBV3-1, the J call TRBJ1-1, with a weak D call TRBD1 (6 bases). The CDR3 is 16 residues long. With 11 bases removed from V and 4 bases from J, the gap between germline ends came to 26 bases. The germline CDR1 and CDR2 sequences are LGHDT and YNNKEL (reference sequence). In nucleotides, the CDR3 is TGTGCCTGCATGGGGGCGGAGTGGCCGTTGCCCACTGAAGCTTTCTTT. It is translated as CACMGAEWPLPTEAFF.

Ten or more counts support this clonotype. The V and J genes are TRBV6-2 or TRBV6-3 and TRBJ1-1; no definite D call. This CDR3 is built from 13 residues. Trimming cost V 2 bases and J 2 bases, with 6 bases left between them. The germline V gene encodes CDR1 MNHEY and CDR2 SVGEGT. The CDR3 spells CASSYPPNTEAFF. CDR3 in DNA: TGTGCCAGCAGTTACCCACCTAACACTGAAGCTTTCTTT.

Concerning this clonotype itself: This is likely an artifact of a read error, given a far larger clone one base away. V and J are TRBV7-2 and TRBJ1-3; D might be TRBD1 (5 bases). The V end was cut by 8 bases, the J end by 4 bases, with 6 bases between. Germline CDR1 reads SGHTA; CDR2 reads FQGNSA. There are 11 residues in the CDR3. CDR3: CASGAGNTIYF. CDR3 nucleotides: TGTGCCAGCGGGGCAGGAAACACCATATATTTT.

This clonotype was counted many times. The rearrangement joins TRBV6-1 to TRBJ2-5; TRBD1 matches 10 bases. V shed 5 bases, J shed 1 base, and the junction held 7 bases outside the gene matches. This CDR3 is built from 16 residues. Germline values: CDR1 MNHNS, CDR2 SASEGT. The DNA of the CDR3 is TGTGCCAGCAGTCGCATGGACAGGGGGGTCCAAGAGACCCAGTACTTC. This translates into CASSRMDRGVQETQYF.

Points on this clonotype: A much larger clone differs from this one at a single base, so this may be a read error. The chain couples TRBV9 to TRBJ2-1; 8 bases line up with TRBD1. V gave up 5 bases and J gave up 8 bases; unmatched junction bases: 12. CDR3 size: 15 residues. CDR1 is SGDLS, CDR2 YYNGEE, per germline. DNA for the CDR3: TGTGCCAGCAGGGTCTCGGGGCAGGGGGCCGATGAGCAGTTCTTC. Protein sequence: CASRVSGQGADEQFF.

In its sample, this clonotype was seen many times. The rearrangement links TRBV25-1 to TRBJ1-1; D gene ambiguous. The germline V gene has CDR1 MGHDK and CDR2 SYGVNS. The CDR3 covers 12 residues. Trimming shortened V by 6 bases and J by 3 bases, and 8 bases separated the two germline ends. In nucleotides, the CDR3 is TGTGCCAGCAGCTTCGGCGACACTGAAGCTTTCTTT. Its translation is CASSFGDTEAFF.